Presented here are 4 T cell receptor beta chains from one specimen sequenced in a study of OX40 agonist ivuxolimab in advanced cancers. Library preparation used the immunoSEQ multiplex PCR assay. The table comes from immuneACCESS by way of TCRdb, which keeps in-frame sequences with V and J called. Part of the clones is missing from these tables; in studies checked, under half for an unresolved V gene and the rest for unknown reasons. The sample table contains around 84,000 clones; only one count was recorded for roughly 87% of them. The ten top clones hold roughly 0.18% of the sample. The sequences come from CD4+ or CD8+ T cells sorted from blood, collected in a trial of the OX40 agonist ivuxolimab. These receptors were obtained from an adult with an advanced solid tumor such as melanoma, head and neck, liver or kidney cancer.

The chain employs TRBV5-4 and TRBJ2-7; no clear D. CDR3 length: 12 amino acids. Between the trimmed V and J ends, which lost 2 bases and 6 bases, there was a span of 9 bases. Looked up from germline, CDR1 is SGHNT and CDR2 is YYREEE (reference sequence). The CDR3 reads CASSFGPSEQYF. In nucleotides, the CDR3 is TGTGCCAGCAGCTTTGGACCTTCCGAGCAGTACTTC.

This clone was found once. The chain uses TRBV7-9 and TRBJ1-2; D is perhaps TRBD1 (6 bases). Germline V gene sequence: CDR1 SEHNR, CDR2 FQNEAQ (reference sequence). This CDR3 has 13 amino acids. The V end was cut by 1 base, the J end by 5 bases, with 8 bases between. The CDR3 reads CASSLGTAYGYTF. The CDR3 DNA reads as TGTGCCAGCAGCTTAGGGACAGCTTATGGCTACACCTTC.

CDR3 region: CACGTLGNQPQHF. The CDR3 region has the DNA TGTGCCTGCGGGACACTAGGCAATCAGCCCCAGCATTTT. The rearrangement links TRBV30 to TRBJ1-5, with D possibly matching TRBD1 (6 bases). This CDR3 is built from 13 residues. V gave up 6 bases and J gave up 2 bases, with 11 bases separating them. The V gene's germline CDR1 is GTSNPN and CDR2 SVGIG (reference sequence).

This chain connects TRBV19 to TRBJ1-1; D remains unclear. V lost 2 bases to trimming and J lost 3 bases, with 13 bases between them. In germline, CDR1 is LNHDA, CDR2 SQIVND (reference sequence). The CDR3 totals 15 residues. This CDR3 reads CASSIRQVGYTEAFF. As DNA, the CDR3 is TGTGCCAGTAGTATAAGGCAGGTTGGATACACTGAAGCTTTCTTT.